This T cell receptor beta chain was sequenced in a study of cytomegalovirus exposure and HLA in healthy donors. As regards this clone: Its antigen is still unknown.

Researchers ran the PCR with 60 Vbeta and 13 Jbeta primers. Authors' methods: Later, an analysis found 75 million to 90 million unique TCR beta chains, and roughly 9.9 million of these were shared. TCRdb's table, derived via immunoSEQ multiplex PCR, lists solely in-frame clones and lacks some. The DNA gave D and trimming, while V, J and clone size come from that table. Here the sample table reports 200,000 to 250,000 clones. General study findings and limits: Trimming of TCR beta V- and J-genes showed a link, identified in a later analysis, to a missense DCLRE1C variant. The dataset shows that most TCR sequences were rare, while some public TCRs occurred in many donors.

The CDR3 contains 16 residues. CDR1 and CDR2 from the germline V gene are LGHNA and YSLEER. Trimming removed 4 bases from V and 0 bases from J; junction bases left unmatched: 3. The J gene is TRBJ2-3, the V gene TRBV4-3, with 11 bases matching TRBD2. This TCR came from a woman under 40 in good health and CMV-seropositive. Material for sequencing was PBMCs. CDR3 in DNA: TGCGCCAGCAGCCCATTAGCGGGGGGGAGCACAGATACGCAGTATTTT. Translated: CASSPLAGGSTDTQYF.